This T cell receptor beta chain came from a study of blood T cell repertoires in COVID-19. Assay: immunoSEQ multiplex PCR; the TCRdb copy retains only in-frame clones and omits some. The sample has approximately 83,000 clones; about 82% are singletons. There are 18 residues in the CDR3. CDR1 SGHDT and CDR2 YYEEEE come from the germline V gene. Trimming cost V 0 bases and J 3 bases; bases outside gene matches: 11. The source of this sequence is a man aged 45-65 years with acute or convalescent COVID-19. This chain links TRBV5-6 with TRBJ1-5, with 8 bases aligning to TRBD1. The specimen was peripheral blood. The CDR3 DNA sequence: TGTGCCAGCAGCTTGGGCCTCCAGGGACAGGTCGACAATCAGCCCCAGCATTTT. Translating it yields CASSLGLQGQVDNQPQHF.